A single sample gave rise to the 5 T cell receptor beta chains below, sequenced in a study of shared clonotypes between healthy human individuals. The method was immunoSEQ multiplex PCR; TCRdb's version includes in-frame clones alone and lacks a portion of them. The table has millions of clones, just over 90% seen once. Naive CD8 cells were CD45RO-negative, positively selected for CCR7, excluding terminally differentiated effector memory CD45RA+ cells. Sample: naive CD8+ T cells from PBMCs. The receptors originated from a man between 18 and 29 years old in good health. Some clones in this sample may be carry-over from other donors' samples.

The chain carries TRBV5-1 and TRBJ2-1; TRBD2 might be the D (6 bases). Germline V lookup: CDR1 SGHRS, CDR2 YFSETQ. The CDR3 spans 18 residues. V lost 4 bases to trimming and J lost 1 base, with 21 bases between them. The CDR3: CASSPSGWALASYNEQFF. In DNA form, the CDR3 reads TGCGCCAGCAGCCCCTCGGGGTGGGCGCTAGCGTCCTACAATGAGCAGTTCTTC.

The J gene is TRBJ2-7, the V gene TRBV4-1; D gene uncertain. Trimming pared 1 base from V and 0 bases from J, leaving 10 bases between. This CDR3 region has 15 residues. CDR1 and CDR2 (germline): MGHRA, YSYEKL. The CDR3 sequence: CASSQGARYSYEQYF. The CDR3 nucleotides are TGCGCCAGCAGCCAAGGGGCTAGATACTCCTACGAGCAGTACTTC.

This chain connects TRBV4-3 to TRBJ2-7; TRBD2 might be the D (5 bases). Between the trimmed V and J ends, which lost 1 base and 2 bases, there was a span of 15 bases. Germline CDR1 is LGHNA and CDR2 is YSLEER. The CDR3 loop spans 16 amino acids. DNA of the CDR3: TGCGCCAGCAGCCAAGGGAGGCCGGACGGCCCCTACGAGCAGTACTTC. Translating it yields CASSQGRPDGPYEQYF.

The CDR3 is CASSFAYNEQFF. CDR3 bases: TGTGCCAGCAGCTTCGCGTACAATGAGCAGTTCTTC. The chain carries TRBV7-8 and TRBJ2-1; D gene unclear. V lost 3 bases to trimming and J lost 4 bases, with 4 bases between them. The V gene's germline CDR1 is SGHVS and CDR2 FQNEAQ. The CDR3 covers 12 residues. The full variable domain, rest sourced from reference TRBV7-8 and TRBJ2-1, is GAGVSQSPRYKVAKRGQDVALRCDPISGHVSLFWYQQALGQGPEFLTYFQNEAQLDKSGLPSDRFFAERPEGSVSTLKIQRTQQEDSAVYLCASSFAYNEQFFGPGTRLTVL.

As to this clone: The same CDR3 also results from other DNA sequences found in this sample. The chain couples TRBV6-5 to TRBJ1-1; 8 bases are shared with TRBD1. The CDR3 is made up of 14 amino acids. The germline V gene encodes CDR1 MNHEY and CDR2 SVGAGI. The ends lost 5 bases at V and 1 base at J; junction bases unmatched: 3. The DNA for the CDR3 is TGTGCCAGCAGTGGAACAGGGGGGAACACTGAAGCTTTCTTT. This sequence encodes CASSGTGGNTEAFF.